The T cell receptor (beta chain) under discussion was sequenced for a study of cytomegalovirus exposure and HLA in healthy donors. On this clone itself: Antigen unknown.

Study-wide results and limits: Donors were assumed by presence/absence analyses to have roughly uniform sequencing depth.

PCR used 60 Vbeta primers and 13 Jbeta primers. Produced via immunoSEQ multiplex PCR; TCRdb's table is partial and in-frame only. The sample records 97,000 or so clones, about 69% being singletons. The material sequenced was PBMCs. This clonotype was obtained from a human donor in good health.

This CDR3 is CAWSIGTGWNQPQHF. CDR3 DNA sequence: TGTGCCTGGAGTATCGGGACAGGCTGGAATCAGCCCCAGCATTTT. The V call is TRBV30, the J call TRBJ1-5; TRBD1 matches at 8 bases. In germline, CDR1 is GTSNPN, CDR2 SVGIG (reference sequence). The CDR3 loop spans 15 amino acids. J gave up 4 bases and V 2 bases, and 7 bases lay outside the gene matches.